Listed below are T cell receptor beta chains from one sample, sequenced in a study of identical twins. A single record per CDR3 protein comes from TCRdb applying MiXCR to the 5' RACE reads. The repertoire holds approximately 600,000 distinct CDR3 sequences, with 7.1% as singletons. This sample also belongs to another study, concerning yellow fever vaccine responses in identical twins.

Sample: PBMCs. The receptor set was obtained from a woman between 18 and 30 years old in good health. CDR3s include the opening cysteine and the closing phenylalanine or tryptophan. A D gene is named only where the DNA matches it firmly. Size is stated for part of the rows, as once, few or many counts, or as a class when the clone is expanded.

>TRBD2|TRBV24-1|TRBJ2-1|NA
TGTGCCACCAGTGACCGGACTAGCCCACACAATGAGCAGTTCTTC
CATSDRTSPHNEQFF
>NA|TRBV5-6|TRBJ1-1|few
TGTGCCAGCAGCTTGGCCTTGACCATGAACACTGAAGCTTTCTTT
CASSLALTMNTEAFF
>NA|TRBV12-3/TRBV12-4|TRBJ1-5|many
TGTGCCAGCAGTCCTCGGCGGGGGGGTCAGCCCCAGCATTTT
CASSPRRGGQPQHF
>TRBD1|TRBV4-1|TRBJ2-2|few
TGCGCCAGCAGCCAAGAGGGGACAGGGACCAGCACCGGGGAGCTGTTTTTT
CASSQEGTGTSTGELFF
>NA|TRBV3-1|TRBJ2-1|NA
TGTGCCAGCAGCCAAGAAGCACAGAATGAGCAGTTCTTC
CASSQEAQNEQFF
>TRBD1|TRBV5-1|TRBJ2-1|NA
TGCGCCACGGGACAGAGCTACAATGAGCAGTTCTTC
CATGQSYNEQFF
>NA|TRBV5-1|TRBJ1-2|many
TGCGCCAGCAGAGTCAAGCCCCCCTATGGCTACACCTTC
CASRVKPPYGYTF
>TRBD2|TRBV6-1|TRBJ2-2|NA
TGTGCCAGCAAGCGAATAGCGGGAGCTCCCGGGGAGCTGTTTTTT
CASKRIAGAPGELFF
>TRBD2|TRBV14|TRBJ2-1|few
TGTGCCAGCAGGCCAATGGCTAGCGGGAGGGAAGAGCAGTTCTTC
CASRPMASGREEQFF
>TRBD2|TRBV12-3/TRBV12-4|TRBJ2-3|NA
TGTGCCAGCAGTATCGGGACTAGCGGGAGGGCAGGCACAGATACGCAGTATTTT
CASSIGTSGRAGTDTQYF
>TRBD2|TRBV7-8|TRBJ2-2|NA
TGTGCCAGCAAGACTTATGGGAGCGGGGGGGCTCTAGACACCGGGGAGCTGTTTTTT
CASKTYGSGGALDTGELFF
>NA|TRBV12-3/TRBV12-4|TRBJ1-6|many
TGTGCCAGCAGTTTCCAGGGAATCAATTCACCCCTCCACTTT
CASSFQGINSPLHF
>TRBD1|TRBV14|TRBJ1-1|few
TGTGCCAGCAGCGAGACAGGGGTGAACACTGAAGCTTTCTTT
CASSETGVNTEAFF
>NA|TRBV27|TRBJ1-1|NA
TGTGCCAGCAGTTTATCCAGGGGCCCGCACACTGAAGCTTTCTTT
CASSLSRGPHTEAFF
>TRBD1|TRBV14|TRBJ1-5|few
TGTGCCAGCAGCCATGTCCGGGACAGCGGCAATCAGCCCCAGCATTTT
CASSHVRDSGNQPQHF
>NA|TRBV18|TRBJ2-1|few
TGTGCCAGCTCACCACCGTCGGACAGTGCTGAGCAGTTCTTC
CASSPPSDSAEQFF
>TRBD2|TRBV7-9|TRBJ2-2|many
TGTGCCAGCAGCACAATCAGACTAGCGGCGAACACCGGGGAGCTGTTTTTT
CASSTIRLAANTGELFF
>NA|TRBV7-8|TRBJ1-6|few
TGTGCCAGCAGTAACGAGCGGGGGAATTCACCCCTCCACTTT
CASSNERGNSPLHF
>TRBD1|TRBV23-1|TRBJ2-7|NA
TGCGCCAGCAGTCTGCGGGTTGACCCGGGACAGCCTAACTACGAGCAGTACTTC
CASSLRVDPGQPNYEQYF
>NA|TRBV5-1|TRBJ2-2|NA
TGCGCCAGCAGCTTTGGGGTTACCACCGGGGAGCTGTTTTTT
CASSFGVTTGELFF
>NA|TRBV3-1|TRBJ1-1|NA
TGTGCCAGCAGCCCTGAAATGTCAGGGAACACTGAAGCTTTCTTT
CASSPEMSGNTEAFF
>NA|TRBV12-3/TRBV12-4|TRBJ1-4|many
TGTGCCAGCAGTTTAGTTGGTTCAGCCTATGAAAAACTGTTTTTT
CASSLVGSAYEKLFF
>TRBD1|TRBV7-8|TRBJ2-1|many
TGTGCCAGCAGCTCCACAGCCGGGGACAGAAAGTTCTTC
CASSSTAGDRKFF
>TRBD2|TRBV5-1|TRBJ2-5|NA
TGCGCCAGCAGCCAGTCCTCTATGGGGAGGCTAGCGGGAGTAGAGACCCAGTACTTC
CASSQSSMGRLAGVETQYF
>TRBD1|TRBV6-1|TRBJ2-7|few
TGTGCCAGCAGGGGTCAGGGGGTACACTACGAGCAGTACTTC
CASRGQGVHYEQYF
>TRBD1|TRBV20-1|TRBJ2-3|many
TGCAGTTTCCTAATAGGACAGGGCTCCGCAGATACGCAGTATTTT
CSFLIGQGSADTQYF
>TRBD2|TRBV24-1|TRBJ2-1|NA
TGTGCCACCAGCGACTTAGCGGGAGTCAGGACAAATGAGCAGTTCTTC
CATSDLAGVRTNEQFF
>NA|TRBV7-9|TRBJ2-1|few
TGTGCCAGCAGCTCTTACACAGGGAGTGAGCAGTTCTTC
CASSSYTGSEQFF
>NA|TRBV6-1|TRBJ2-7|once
TGTGCCAGCTTGGTGACCCAACCATACGAGCAGTACTTC
CASLVTQPYEQYF
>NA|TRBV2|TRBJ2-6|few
TGTGCCAGCAGCCGAGGCGTCCTGACTTTC
CASSRGVLTF
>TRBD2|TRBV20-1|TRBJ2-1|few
TGCAGTGCTAGGGGGCGGGGGGCGCGGTACAATGAGCAGTTCTTC
CSARGRGARYNEQFF
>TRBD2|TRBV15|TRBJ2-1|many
TGTGCCACCAGCAGAGATATTGGCGGGGGGGCTTCCAATGAGCAGTTCTTC
CATSRDIGGGASNEQFF
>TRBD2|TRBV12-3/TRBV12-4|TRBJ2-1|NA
TGTGCCAGCAGTTTGTCCGCTAGCGGGTTTGAGCAGTTCTTC
CASSLSASGFEQFF
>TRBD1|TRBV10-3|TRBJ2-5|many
TGTGCCATCAGTCACAGGGGTTTCTGGGGGACACGTCAAGAGACCCAGTACTTC
CAISHRGFWGTRQETQYF
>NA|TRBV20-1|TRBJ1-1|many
TGCAGTGCTAGCGGGAGGAACACTGAAGCTTTCTTT
CSASGRNTEAFF
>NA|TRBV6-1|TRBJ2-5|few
TGTGCCAGCAGTCCCTTAGGCCCGGGCCCAGAGACCCAGTACTTC
CASSPLGPGPETQYF
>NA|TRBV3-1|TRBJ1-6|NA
TGTGCCAGCAGCCAAGATGAACAGGTTTATAATTCACCCCTCCACTTT
CASSQDEQVYNSPLHF
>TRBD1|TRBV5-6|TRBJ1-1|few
TGTGCCAGCAGACACTTACAGGGGAGGACTGAAGCTTTCTTT
CASRHLQGRTEAFF
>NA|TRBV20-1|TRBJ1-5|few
TGCAGTGCTAACCAAGGATGGGGCAATCAGCCCCAGCATTTT
CSANQGWGNQPQHF
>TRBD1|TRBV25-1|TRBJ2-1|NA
TGTGCCAGCGGGGGGGACAGGGGGCATACCTACAATGAGCAGTTCTTC
CASGGDRGHTYNEQFF
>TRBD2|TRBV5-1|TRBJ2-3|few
TGCGCCAGCAAACGGGGGGGCACAGATACGCAGTATTTT
CASKRGGTDTQYF
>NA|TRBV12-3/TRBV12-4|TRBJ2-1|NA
TGTGCCAGCAGTTCATTGACTAGGGCCTACAATGAGCAGTTCTTC
CASSSLTRAYNEQFF
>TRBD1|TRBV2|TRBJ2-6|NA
TGTGCCGGACAGGGAACTGGGGCCAACGTCCTGACTTTC
CAGQGTGANVLTF
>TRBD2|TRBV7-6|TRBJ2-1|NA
TGTGCCAGCAGCGCAAACCCGACTAGCTCGGTCTACAATGAGCAGTTCTTC
CASSANPTSSVYNEQFF
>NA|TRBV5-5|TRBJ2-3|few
TGTGCCAGCAGCTTGGGTCCGGGACTGCGGACGGGGACGCAGTATTTT
CASSLGPGLRTGTQYF
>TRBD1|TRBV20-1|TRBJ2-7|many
TGCAGTGCTAGTAATGCCGGGACAGGGCGCTACGAGCAGTACTTC
CSASNAGTGRYEQYF
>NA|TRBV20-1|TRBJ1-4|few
TGCAGTGCTCGACCAGGGCAGTTGCTGTTTTTT
CSARPGQLLFF
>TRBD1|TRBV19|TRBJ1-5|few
TGTGCCAGTAATGAGGGGATGACAGGGGGAAGGTATCAGCCCCAGCATTTT
CASNEGMTGGRYQPQHF
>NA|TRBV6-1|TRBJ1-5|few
TGTGCCAGCAGCCGGACCAGGGATAGCAATCAGCCCCAGCATTTT
CASSRTRDSNQPQHF
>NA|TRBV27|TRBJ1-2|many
TGTGCCAGCAGTTCTTCAGGGGCCGGCTATGGCTACACCTTC
CASSSSGAGYGYTF